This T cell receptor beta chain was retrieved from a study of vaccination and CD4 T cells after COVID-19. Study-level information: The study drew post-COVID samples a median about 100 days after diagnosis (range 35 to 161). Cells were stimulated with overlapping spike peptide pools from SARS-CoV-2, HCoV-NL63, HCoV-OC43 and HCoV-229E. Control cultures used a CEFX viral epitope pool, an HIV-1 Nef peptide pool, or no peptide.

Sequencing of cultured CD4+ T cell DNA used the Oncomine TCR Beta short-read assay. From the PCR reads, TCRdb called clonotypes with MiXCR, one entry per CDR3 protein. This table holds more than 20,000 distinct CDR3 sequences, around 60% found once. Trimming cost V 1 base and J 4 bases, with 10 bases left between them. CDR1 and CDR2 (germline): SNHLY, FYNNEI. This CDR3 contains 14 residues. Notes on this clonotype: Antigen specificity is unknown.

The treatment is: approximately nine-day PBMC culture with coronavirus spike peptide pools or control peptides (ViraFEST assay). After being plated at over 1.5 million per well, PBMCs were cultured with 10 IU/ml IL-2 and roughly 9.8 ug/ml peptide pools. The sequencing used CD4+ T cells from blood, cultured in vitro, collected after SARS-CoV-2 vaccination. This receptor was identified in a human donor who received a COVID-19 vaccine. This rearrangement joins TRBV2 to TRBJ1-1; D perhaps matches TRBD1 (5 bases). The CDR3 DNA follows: TGTGCCAGCAGTGAAGTCCGGGGGAGCACTGAAGCTTTCTTT. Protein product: CASSEVRGSTEAFF.